Presented here are 28 T cell receptor beta chains from one specimen sequenced in a study of cytomegalovirus exposure and HLA in healthy donors. TCRdb's table, derived via immunoSEQ multiplex PCR, lists solely in-frame clones and lacks some. The repertoire holds roughly 350,000 clones, approximately 90% seen once, with around 0.84% in the top ten. The sequencing input was PBMCs. These receptors all stem from a woman aged 18-29 years in good health and CMV-seronegative.

The J gene is TRBJ1-1, the V gene TRBV19, with D hard to call. The CDR3 has 15 amino acids. Trimming cost V 10 bases and J 3 bases, with 21 bases left between them. CDR1 and CDR2 from the germline V gene are LNHDA and SQIVND (reference sequence). The chain's CDR3 is CATNTGLRRDTEAFF. The CDR3, as DNA: TGTGCCACAAATACCGGGCTCAGGAGGGACACTGAAGCTTTCTTT.

V usage is TRBV2 and J usage is TRBJ2-2, with D maybe TRBD1 (6 bases). Germline V gives CDR1 SNHLY, CDR2 FYNNEI. The ends were cut back, 3 bases at V and 7 bases at J, with 12 bases in the middle. The CDR3 is made up of 14 amino acids. CDR3: CASSDQGWGGELFF. For the CDR3, the DNA is TGTGCCAGCAGTGACCAGGGGTGGGGCGGGGAGCTGTTTTTT.

This clone appeared a single time. CDR3 coding DNA: TGTGCCAGCAGTGAAGGCGTGTGGAGCACAGATACGCAGTATTTT. Translation gives CASSEGVWSTDTQYF. The chain employs TRBV2 and TRBJ2-3; D not resolved. V gave up 1 base and J gave up 0 bases, with 8 bases separating them. The CDR3 loop spans 15 amino acids. The germline V gene has CDR1 SNHLY and CDR2 FYNNEI.

The chain has TRBV9 and TRBJ2-5, with 7 bases matching TRBD1. This CDR3 is 15 amino acids long. V was clipped by 2 bases and J by 5 bases; unmatched bases: 9. Germline loops: CDR1 SGDLS, CDR2 YYNGEE. The CDR3, as DNA: TGTGCCAGCAGCGTGACAGGGTATGACTTGGAGACCCAGTACTTC. As protein: CASSVTGYDLETQYF.

V gene TRBV5-1 combines with J gene TRBJ2-3; D gene unclear. CDR1 and CDR2 from the germline V gene are SGHRS and YFSETQ. The CDR3 consists of 12 residues. V dropped 3 bases and J dropped 6 bases, with 8 bases sitting between them. The CDR3 reads CASSSGSDTQYF. CDR3 nucleotides: TGCGCCAGCAGCTCGGGTTCGGATACGCAGTATTTT. The full variable domain, in which reference TRBV5-1 and TRBJ2-3 provide the parts outside the CDR3, is KAGVTQTPRYLIKTRGQQVTLSCSPISGHRSVSWYQQTPGQGLQFLFEYFSETQRNKGNFPGRFSGRQFSNSRSEMNVSTLELGDSALYLCASSSGSDTQYFGPGTRLTVL.

This chain connects TRBV19 to TRBJ2-1, with 7 bases aligning to TRBD2. Germline CDR1 and CDR2: LNHDA and SQIVND (reference sequence). V dropped 5 bases and J dropped 3; count of bases not matched to a gene: 4. The CDR3 sequence is 14 residues long. CDR3 coding DNA: TGTGCCAGTAGTGAGCGGGGATACTACAATGAGCAGTTCTTC. Amino acid sequence: CASSERGYYNEQFF.

This clone showed up just a few times. The genes are TRBV5-5 and TRBJ2-7; the D is unclear. Germline CDR1 is SGHKS and CDR2 is YYEKEE (reference sequence). V shed 2 bases and J shed 3 bases, with 3 bases lying between them. The CDR3 runs to 11 residues. The DNA of the CDR3 is TGTGCCAGCAGCTTTCTCTACGAGCAGTACTTC. Its protein is CASSFLYEQYF.

This chain joins TRBV5-6 and TRBJ1-3; 9 nucleotides agree with TRBD1. There are 15 residues in the CDR3. Germline trimming cut 1 base from V and 4 bases from J; bases unmatched to any gene: 3. Germline V gene sequence: CDR1 SGHDT, CDR2 YYEEEE. The CDR3 loop is CASSLKGQGGNTIYF. The CDR3 nucleotides are TGTGCCAGCAGCTTGAAGGGACAGGGAGGAAACACCATATATTTT.

The chain is built from TRBV7-7 and TRBJ2-2; possibly TRBD2 for D (5 bases). Trimming pared 8 bases from V and 7 bases from J, leaving 14 bases between. Germline V gene data show CDR1 as SSHAT and CDR2 as FNYEAQ (reference sequence). CDR3 size: 13 residues. This chain's CDR3 is CASGRLGDGELFF. The CDR3 nucleotides are TGTGCCAGCGGACGCCTCGGGGACGGGGAGCTGTTTTTT.

This chain joins TRBV13 and TRBJ2-7; 7 bases are shared with TRBD2. The CDR3 consists of 15 residues. J was trimmed by 2 bases and V by 4 bases; bases with no gene match: 8. The germline V gene encodes CDR1 PRHDT and CDR2 FYEKMQ (reference sequence). The DNA for the CDR3 is TGTGCCAGCAGCTCACAGTCGGGGAGGGCCTACGAGCAGTACTTC. Residues: CASSSQSGRAYEQYF. Full variable domain (rest looked up from reference TRBV13 and TRBJ2-7): AAGVIQSPRHLIKEKRETATLKCYPIPRHDTVYWYQQGPGQDPQFLISFYEKMQSDKGSIPDRFSAQQFSDYHSELNMSSLELGDSALYFCASSSQSGRAYEQYFGPGTRLTVT.

This clone was picked up one time. The V and J genes are TRBV10-3 and TRBJ2-1; D possibly corresponds to TRBD2 (6 bases). Germline CDR1 ENHRY, CDR2 SYGVKD. The V end was cut by 6 bases, the J end by 6 bases, with 15 bases between. This CDR3 spans 14 amino acids. CDR3 amino acids: CAISPAGQANEQFF. The CDR3 DNA follows: TGTGCCATCAGCCCGGCGGGGCAGGCCAATGAGCAGTTCTTC.

V is TRBV27 and J is TRBJ1-4, with D possibly TRBD1 on 6 matching bases. Germline CDR1 reads MNHEY; CDR2 reads SMNVEV (reference sequence). Trimming stripped 6 bases from V and 0 bases from J, with 8 bases between. The CDR3 consists of 14 residues. The CDR3: CASRDSATNEKLFF. DNA for the CDR3: TGTGCCAGCAGGGACAGTGCAACTAATGAAAAACTGTTTTTT.

Note on this clone: Other nucleotide sequences from this sample produce the same CDR3. The V call is TRBV9, the J call TRBJ2-7; the match to TRBD2 covers 10 bases. J lost 4 bases, V lost 0 bases, and 4 bases had no gene match. There are 15 residues in the CDR3. Germline V gene data show CDR1 as SGDLS and CDR2 as YYNGEE. CDR3 sequence (DNA): TGTGCCAGCAGCGTAGGGGCACTAGCGGGATACGAGCAGTACTTC. It specifies CASSVGALAGYEQYF.

The V and J genes are TRBV7-3 and TRBJ2-5, with TRBD2 as a possible D gene (6 bases). The CDR3 runs 15 residues. The germline V and J ends were trimmed by 5 bases and 5 bases, with 18 bases remaining between them. From germline, CDR1 is SGHTA and CDR2 FQGTGA. CDR3 residues: CASSPGTPRSETQYF. The CDR3 nucleotides read TGTGCCAGCAGCCCTGGGACTCCCCGGAGTGAGACCCAGTACTTC. The full variable domain, rest sourced from reference TRBV7-3 and TRBJ2-5, is GAGVSQTPSNKVTEKGKYVELRCDPISGHTALYWYRQSLGQGPEFLIYFQGTGAADDSGLPNDRFFAVRPEGSVSTLKIQRTERGDSAVYLCASSPGTPRSETQYFGPGTRLLVL.

The chain employs TRBV5-6 and TRBJ2-1, with D maybe TRBD1 (5 bases). CDR1 is SGHDT, CDR2 YYEEEE, per germline. The CDR3 is made up of 13 amino acids. The germline V and J ends were trimmed by 4 bases and 10 bases, with 15 bases remaining between them. The CDR3 DNA follows: TGTGCCAGCAGCCAGGACATGGTCGGCGAGCAGTTCTTC. This sequence encodes CASSQDMVGEQFF.

The chain employs TRBV5-5 and TRBJ2-7; 7 nucleotides match TRBD2. Germline CDR1 reads SGHKS; CDR2 reads YYEKEE (reference sequence). The junction had 3 bases not matched to a gene; V was cut back by 0 bases and J by 6 bases. This CDR3 comprises 13 residues. CDR3: CASSLGLAAEQYF. Written as DNA, the CDR3 is TGTGCCAGCAGCTTGGGGCTAGCGGCCGAGCAGTACTTC.

The rearrangement uses TRBV28 and TRBJ1-1; D possibly corresponds to TRBD1 (5 bases). This CDR3 comprises 15 residues. Germline V CDR1 and CDR2: MDHEN, SYDVKM. V was pared by 6 bases and J by 1 base, with 15 bases between. The CDR3 DNA reads as TGTGCCAGCAGCCACTTTATGGGGGGGAACACTGAAGCTTTCTTT. As protein: CASSHFMGGNTEAFF.

The chain uses TRBV7-9 and TRBJ1-1; 7 nucleotides agree with TRBD1. Germline loops: CDR1 SEHNR, CDR2 FQNEAQ (reference sequence). With V trimmed by 5 bases and J by 4 bases, 4 bases remained unmatched. The CDR3 has 13 residues. CDR3 sequence: CASSDRVGTEAFF. The CDR3 bases are TGTGCCAGCAGCGACAGGGTGGGCACTGAAGCTTTCTTT.

In its sample, this clone was seen once. The chain employs TRBV2 and TRBJ2-7; 7 bases agree with TRBD2. Trimming at V came to 3 bases and at J to 7 bases, leaving 9 bases not matched to a gene. The CDR3 length is 14 residues. Germline CDR1 and CDR2: SNHLY and FYNNEI. CDR3 nucleotide sequence: TGTGCCAGCAGTGATCCAGCGGGGAACTTGGAGCAGTACTTC. Translating it yields CASSDPAGNLEQYF.

The chain has TRBV15 and TRBJ2-7; 7 bases agree with TRBD1. The junction had 14 bases not matched to a gene; V was cut back by 0 bases and J by 9 bases. The CDR3 spans 16 residues. Germline CDR1 is LNHNV and CDR2 is YYDKDF (reference sequence). For the CDR3, the DNA is TGTGCCACCAGCAGAGATCCCGCGACGGAAACAGGGGCGCAGTACTTC. Translation: CATSRDPATETGAQYF.

The gene calls are TRBV9 and TRBJ2-7, with 10 bases that match TRBD1. From germline, CDR1 is SGDLS and CDR2 YYNGEE. This CDR3 is built from 14 residues. The J segment lost 6 bases and the V segment lost 3 bases, leaving 6 bases of the junction unmatched. In nucleotides, the CDR3 is TGTGCCAGCAGCGACGGGACAGGGGCGGGCGAGCAGTACTTC. Its translation: CASSDGTGAGEQYF. The full variable domain, its missing parts supplied by reference TRBV9 and TRBJ2-7, is DSGVTQTPKHLITATGQRVTLRCSPRSGDLSVYWYQQSLDQGLQFLIQYYNGEERAKGNILERFSAQQFPDLHSELNLSSLELGDSALYFCASSDGTGAGEQYFGPGTRLTVT.

The chain recombines TRBV9 with TRBJ2-7, with 10 bases aligning to TRBD2. Germline assignment: CDR1 SGDLS and CDR2 YYNGEE. The CDR3 consists of 18 residues. V lost 0 bases, J lost 4 bases, and 13 bases stayed unmatched. The CDR3 DNA is TGTGCCAGCAGCGTAGATTCGGCTAGCGGGAGCGGGAAATACGAGCAGTACTTC. Its protein product is CASSVDSASGSGKYEQYF.

This clone appeared a single time. The chain carries TRBV27 and TRBJ2-1, with 13 bases matching TRBD2. Germline trimming cut 6 bases from V and 6 bases from J; bases unmatched to any gene: 2. The CDR3 covers 14 residues. The germline V gene encodes CDR1 MNHEY and CDR2 SMNVEV (reference sequence). CDR3 DNA sequence: TGTGCCAGCAGCTGGACTAGCGGGAGCAATGAGCAGTTCTTC. The encoded protein is CASSWTSGSNEQFF.

This clone appeared a few times. The chain links TRBV2 to TRBJ2-7; D possibly corresponds to TRBD2 (6 bases). V was clipped by 6 bases and J by 9 bases, with 15 bases between them. This CDR3 is built from 12 residues. Per germline, CDR1 SNHLY and CDR2 FYNNEI. The CDR3 sequence is CASSPPQGGQYF. As DNA, the CDR3 is TGTGCCAGCAGCCCACCCCAGGGAGGGCAGTACTTC.

In this sample, this clone turned up once. The chain links TRBV18 to TRBJ2-7; 7 nucleotides line up with TRBD2. There are 15 residues in the CDR3. J gave up 0 bases and V 3 bases, and 5 bases lay outside the gene matches. The germline V gene encodes CDR1 KGHSH and CDR2 LQKENI. The CDR3 DNA reads TGTGCCAGCTCACCTATCCTAGCGGACTCCTACGAGCAGTACTTC. Translated, it gives CASSPILADSYEQYF.

V is TRBV13 and J is TRBJ1-3; 10 nucleotides match TRBD1. Germline V gene data show CDR1 as PRHDT and CDR2 as FYEKMQ (reference sequence). The CDR3 loop spans 19 amino acids. J lost 0 bases, V lost 3 bases, and 11 bases had no gene match. This CDR3 reads CASSFRDRGPSSSGNTIYF. The CDR3 region has the DNA TGTGCCAGCAGCTTCCGGGACAGGGGCCCTTCGAGCTCTGGAAACACCATATATTTT.

This clone was seen a few times. The chain has TRBV29-1 and TRBJ2-2; 11 bases line up with TRBD2. The CDR3 runs to 14 residues. V shed 6 bases and J 4 bases; nucleotides not matched to a gene: 4. Germline V gene lookup returns CDR1 SQVTM and CDR2 ANQGSEA. CDR3 DNA sequence: TGCAGCGTCGCCGGGACTAGCGGCACCGGGGAGCTGTTTTTT. Its translation: CSVAGTSGTGELFF.

The chain employs TRBV15 and TRBJ1-5; D ambiguous. The germline V gene encodes CDR1 LNHNV and CDR2 YYDKDF (reference sequence). Trimming pared 3 bases from V and 11 bases from J, leaving 17 bases between. The CDR3 is 14 amino acids. The CDR3 is CATSSLSQFRSQHF. CDR3 nucleotides: TGTGCCACCAGCAGTCTTAGTCAATTCCGGTCCCAGCATTTT. Complete variable domain (other parts from reference TRBV15 and TRBJ1-5): DAMVIQNPRYQVTQFGKPVTLSCSQTLNHNVMYWYQQKSSQAPKLLFHYYDKDFNNEADTPDNFQSRRPNTSFCFLDIRSPGLGDTAMYLCATSSLSQFRSQHFGDGTRLSIL.